This paragraph reports one T cell receptor (beta chain). Germline V gene data show CDR1 as KGHSH and CDR2 as LQKENI. This CDR3 is built from 17 residues. The ends lost 3 bases at V and 0 bases at J; junction bases unmatched: 6. Assay: immunoSEQ multiplex PCR; the TCRdb copy retains only in-frame clones and omits some. This table holds roughly 2 million clones, about 94% found once. Every contributor of samples was a Caucasian grown-up residing in Nashville, Tennessee. The sample belongs to a study of shared clonotypes between healthy human individuals. The rearrangement links TRBV18 to TRBJ2-2; TRBD2 aligns across 8 bases. The sequence was collected from a man younger than 35 in good health. Sequences were obtained from naive CD4+ T cells sorted from blood. The subset was: CD45RA+ positively selected. In DNA, the CDR3 is TGTGCCAGCTCACCCCTACTAGCGGTCGCGAACACCGGGGAGCTGTTTTTT. This translates into CASSPLLAVANTGELFF.